The entry below gives a single T cell receptor beta chain sequence along with its context. The CDR3 is made up of 18 amino acids. Trimming took 1 base from V and 2 from J; bases not matched to a gene: 7. CDR1 and CDR2 from the germline V gene are MGHRA and YSYEKL. The data stem from a study of regulatory T cells in long-lasting Graves disease. Noted time point: newly diagnosed GD, antithyroid drugs for less than 3 months. Making the TCR library involved RNA that had been extracted from PBMCs. From each patient, nine milliliters of peripheral blood was drawn and collected into an EDTA anticoagulant tube. Arm-PCR with iRepertoire HTBI primers amplified the CDR3 regions for these TCR beta libraries. TCRdb redid the calling of the multiplex PCR reads with MiXCR, one entry per CDR3 protein. The sample lists about 430,000 distinct CDR3 sequences, over 12% seen once, with roughly 8% in the top ten. These sequences were also reported in another study, on T cells in Graves' hyperthyroidism and ophthalmopathy.

The origin of this receptor is a middle-aged woman with Graves disease. V gene TRBV4-1 combines with J gene TRBJ1-6, with 8 bases identical to TRBD1. The sequencing used peripheral blood mononuclear cells (PBMCs), collected at new diagnosis, from a patient treated with antithyroid drugs. CDR3 protein: CASSQAQGAGAYNSPLHF. In DNA form, the CDR3 reads TGCGCCAGCAGCCAAGCTCAGGGGGCAGGGGCCTATAATTCACCCCTCCACTTT.